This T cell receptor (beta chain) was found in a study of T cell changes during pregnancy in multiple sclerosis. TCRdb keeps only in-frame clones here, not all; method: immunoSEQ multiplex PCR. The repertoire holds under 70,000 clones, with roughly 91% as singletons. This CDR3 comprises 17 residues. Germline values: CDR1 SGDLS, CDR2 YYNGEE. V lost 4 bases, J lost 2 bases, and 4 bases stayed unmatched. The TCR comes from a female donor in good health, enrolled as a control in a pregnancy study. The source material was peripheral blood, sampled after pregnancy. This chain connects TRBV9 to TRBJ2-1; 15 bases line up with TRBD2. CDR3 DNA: TGTGCCAGCAGCCCAGGACTAGCGGGGGGGCCCTACAATGAGCAGTTCTTC. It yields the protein CASSPGLAGGPYNEQFF. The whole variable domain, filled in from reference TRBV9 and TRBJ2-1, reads DSGVTQTPKHLITATGQRVTLRCSPRSGDLSVYWYQQSLDQGLQFLIQYYNGEERAKGNILERFSAQQFPDLHSELNLSSLELGDSALYFCASSPGLAGGPYNEQFFGPGTRLTVL.